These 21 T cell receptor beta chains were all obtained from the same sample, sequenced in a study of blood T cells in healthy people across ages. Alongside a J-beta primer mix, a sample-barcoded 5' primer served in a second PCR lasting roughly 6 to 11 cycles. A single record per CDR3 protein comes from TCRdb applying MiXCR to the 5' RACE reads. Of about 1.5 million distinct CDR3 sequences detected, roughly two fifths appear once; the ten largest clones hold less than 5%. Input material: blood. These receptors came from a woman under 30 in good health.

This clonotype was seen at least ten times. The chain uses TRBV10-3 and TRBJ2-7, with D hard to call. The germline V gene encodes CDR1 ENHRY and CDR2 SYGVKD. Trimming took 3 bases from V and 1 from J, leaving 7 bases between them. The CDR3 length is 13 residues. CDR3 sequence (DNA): TGTGCCATCAGTGAATTTGGGTCCTACGAGCAGTACTTC. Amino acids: CAISEFGSYEQYF.

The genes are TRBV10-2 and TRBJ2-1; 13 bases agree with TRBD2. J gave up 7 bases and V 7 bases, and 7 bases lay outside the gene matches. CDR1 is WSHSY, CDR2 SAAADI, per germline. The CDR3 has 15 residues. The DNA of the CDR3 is TGCGCCAGCATGGGTACTAGCGGGGGGGCTAATGAGCAGTTCTTC. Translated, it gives CASMGTSGGANEQFF.

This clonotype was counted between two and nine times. The CDR3 reads CSARDPTGNNSPLHF. CDR3 in DNA: TGCAGTGCTAGAGATCCGACAGGGAATAATTCACCCCTCCACTTT. The gene calls are TRBV20-1 and TRBJ1-6; 7 bases are shared with TRBD1. There are 15 residues in the CDR3. The ends lost 0 bases at V and 5 bases at J; junction bases unmatched: 4. Germline V gives CDR1 DFQATT, CDR2 SNEGSKA (reference sequence).

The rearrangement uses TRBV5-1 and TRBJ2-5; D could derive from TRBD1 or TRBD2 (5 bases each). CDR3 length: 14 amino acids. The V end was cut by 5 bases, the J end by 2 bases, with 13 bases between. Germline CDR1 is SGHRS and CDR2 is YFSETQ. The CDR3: CASRQDSSQETQYF. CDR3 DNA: TGCGCCAGCAGACAGGACTCGTCACAAGAGACCCAGTACTTC. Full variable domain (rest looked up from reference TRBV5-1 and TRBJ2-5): KAGVTQTPRYLIKTRGQQVTLSCSPISGHRSVSWYQQTPGQGLQFLFEYFSETQRNKGNFPGRFSGRQFSNSRSEMNVSTLELGDSALYLCASRQDSSQETQYFGPGTRLLVL.

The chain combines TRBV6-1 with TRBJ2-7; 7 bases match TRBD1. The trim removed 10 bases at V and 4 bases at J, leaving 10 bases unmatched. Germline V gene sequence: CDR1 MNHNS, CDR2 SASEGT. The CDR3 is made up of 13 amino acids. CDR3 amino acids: CATQGVTRYEQYF. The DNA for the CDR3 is TGTGCCACGCAGGGGGTAACACGGTACGAGCAGTACTTC.

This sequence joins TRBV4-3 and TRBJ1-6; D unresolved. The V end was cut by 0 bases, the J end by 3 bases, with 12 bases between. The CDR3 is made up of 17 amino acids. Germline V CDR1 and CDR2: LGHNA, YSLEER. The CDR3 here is CASSQDPRQLYNSPLHF. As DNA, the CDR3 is TGCGCCAGCAGCCAAGATCCCCGACAACTCTATAATTCACCCCTCCACTTT.

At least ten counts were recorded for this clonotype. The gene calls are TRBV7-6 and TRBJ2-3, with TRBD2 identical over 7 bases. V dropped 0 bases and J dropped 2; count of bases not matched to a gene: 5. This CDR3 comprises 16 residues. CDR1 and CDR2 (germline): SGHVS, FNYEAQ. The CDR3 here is CASSLAGTIPTDTQYF. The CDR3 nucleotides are TGTGCCAGCAGCTTAGCGGGGACTATTCCCACAGATACGCAGTATTTT. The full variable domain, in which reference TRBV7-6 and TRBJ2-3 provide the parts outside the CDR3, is GAGVSQSPRYKVTKRGQDVALRCDPISGHVSLYWYRQALGQGPEFLTYFNYEAQQDKSGLPNDRFSAERPEGSISTLTIQRTEQRDSAMYRCASSLAGTIPTDTQYFGPGTRLTVL.

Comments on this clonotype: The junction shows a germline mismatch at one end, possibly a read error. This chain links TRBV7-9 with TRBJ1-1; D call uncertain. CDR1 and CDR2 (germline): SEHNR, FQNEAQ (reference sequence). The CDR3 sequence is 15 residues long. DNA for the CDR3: TGTACCAGCAGCTTAGCGTACACGATGAACACTGAAGCTTTCTTT. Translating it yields CTSSLAYTMNTEAFF.

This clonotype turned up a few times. This CDR3 reads CASSQVKRGFQETQYF. CDR3 nucleotide sequence: TGTGCCAGCAGCCAAGTGAAGAGGGGGTTCCAAGAGACCCAGTACTTC. J is TRBJ2-5 and V is TRBV14, with D perhaps matching TRBD1 (6 bases). V was clipped by 1 base and J by 1 base, with 13 bases between them. The V gene's germline CDR1 is SGHDN and CDR2 FVKESK. The CDR3 consists of 16 residues.

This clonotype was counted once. CDR3 nucleotides: TGCAGCGCAAGATCCGGGACAGGCAACTACGAGCAGTACTTC. It specifies CSARSGTGNYEQYF. The rearrangement uses TRBV29-1 and TRBJ2-7; 8 bases agree with TRBD1. V was clipped by 7 bases and J by 3 bases; unmatched bases: 11. This CDR3 comprises 14 residues. Looked up from germline, CDR1 is SQVTM and CDR2 is ANQGSEA.

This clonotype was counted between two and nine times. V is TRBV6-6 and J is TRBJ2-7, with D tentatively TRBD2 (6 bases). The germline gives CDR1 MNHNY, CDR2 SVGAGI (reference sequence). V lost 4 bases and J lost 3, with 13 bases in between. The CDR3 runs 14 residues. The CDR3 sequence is CASSWGAEGYEQYF. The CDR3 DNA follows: TGTGCCAGCAGTTGGGGAGCGGAGGGCTACGAGCAGTACTTC.

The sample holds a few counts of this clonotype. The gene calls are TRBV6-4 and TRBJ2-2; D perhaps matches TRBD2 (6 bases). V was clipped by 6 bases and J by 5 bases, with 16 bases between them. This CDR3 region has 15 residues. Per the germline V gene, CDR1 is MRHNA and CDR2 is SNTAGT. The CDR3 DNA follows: TGTGCCAGCAGCGCTTGGGCAGCGGGTACCGGGGAGCTGTTTTTT. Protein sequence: CASSAWAAGTGELFF.

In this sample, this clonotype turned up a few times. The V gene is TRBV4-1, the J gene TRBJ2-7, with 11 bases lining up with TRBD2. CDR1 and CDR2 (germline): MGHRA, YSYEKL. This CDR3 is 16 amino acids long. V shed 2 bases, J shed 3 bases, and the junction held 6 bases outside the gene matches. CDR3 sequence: CASSQQTSGSFYEQYF. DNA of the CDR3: TGCGCCAGCAGCCAACAAACTAGCGGGAGTTTCTACGAGCAGTACTTC.

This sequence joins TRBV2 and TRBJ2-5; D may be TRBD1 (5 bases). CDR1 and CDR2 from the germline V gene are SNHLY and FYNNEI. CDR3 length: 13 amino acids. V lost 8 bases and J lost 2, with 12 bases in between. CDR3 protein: CASLTEDQETQYF. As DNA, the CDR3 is TGTGCCAGCTTGACAGAAGATCAAGAGACCCAGTACTTC.

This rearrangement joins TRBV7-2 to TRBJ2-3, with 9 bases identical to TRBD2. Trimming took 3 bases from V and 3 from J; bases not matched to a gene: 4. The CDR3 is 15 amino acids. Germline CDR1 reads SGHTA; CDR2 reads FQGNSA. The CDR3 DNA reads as TGTGCCAGCAGCTTCCACGCGGGAGGGACAGATACGCAGTATTTT. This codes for CASSFHAGGTDTQYF.

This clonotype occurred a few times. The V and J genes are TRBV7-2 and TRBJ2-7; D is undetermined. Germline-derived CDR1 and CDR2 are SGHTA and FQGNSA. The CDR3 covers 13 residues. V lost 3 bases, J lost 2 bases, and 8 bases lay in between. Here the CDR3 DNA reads TGTGCCAGCAGCTTGGATTTTCCCTACGAGCAGTACTTC. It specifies CASSLDFPYEQYF.

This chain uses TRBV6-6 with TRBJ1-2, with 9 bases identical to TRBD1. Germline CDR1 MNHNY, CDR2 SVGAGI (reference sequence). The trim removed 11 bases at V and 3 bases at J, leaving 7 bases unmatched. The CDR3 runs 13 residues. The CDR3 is CALRDRAHYGYTF. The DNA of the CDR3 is TGTGCCCTCCGGGACAGGGCCCACTATGGCTACACCTTC.

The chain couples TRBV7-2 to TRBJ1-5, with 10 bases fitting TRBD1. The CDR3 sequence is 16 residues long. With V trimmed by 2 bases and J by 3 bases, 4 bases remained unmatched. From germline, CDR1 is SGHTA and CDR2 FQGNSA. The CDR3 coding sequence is TGTGCCAGCAGCTTAATAGGGACAGGGGTCAATCAGCCCCAGCATTTT. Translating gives CASSLIGTGVNQPQHF.

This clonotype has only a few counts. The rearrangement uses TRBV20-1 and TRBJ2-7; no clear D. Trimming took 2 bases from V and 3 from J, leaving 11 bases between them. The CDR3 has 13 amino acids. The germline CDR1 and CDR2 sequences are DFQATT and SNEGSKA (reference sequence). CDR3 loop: CSARWLNHYEQYF. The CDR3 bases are TGCAGTGCTAGATGGCTAAACCACTACGAGCAGTACTTC.

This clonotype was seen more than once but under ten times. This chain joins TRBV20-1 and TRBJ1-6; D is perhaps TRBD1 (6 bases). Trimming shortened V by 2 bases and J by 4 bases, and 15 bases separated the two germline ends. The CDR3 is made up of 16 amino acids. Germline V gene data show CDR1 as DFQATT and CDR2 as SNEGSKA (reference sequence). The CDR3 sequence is CSARIGGAGYNSPLHF. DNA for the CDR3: TGCAGTGCTAGAATTGGGGGCGCGGGATATAATTCACCCCTCCACTTT.

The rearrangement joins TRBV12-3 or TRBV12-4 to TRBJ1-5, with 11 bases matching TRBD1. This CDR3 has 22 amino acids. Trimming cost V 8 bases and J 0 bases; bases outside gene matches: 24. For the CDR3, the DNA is TGTGCCAGCGCTGGGAGGACAGGGGGCCTAAGGGGGTCTAATTATAGCAATCAGCCCCAGCATTTT. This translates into CASAGRTGGLRGSNYSNQPQHF.